This entry is about one TCR beta chain. Its target is unknown. This CDR3 region has 16 residues. From germline, CDR1 is MGHRA and CDR2 YSYEKL. V was pared by 4 bases and J by 3 bases, with 11 bases of the junction left unmatched. No ophthalmopathy progression within 18 months constituted stable Graves' hyperthyroidism. A patient was excluded if there was uncontrolled infection, other autoimmune disease, pregnancy or lactation. There were TCR beta CDR3 regions amplified from RNA transcripts. HTBI primers drove first-round RT-PCR of the TCR CDR3. Via MiXCR, TCRdb re-called the multiplex PCR reads, giving one row per CDR3 protein. The sample consists of roughly 580,000 distinct CDR3 sequences, 46% of them appearing once. This sample was included in a study of T cells in Graves' hyperthyroidism and ophthalmopathy. The study's findings and limits: Blood samples included most of the expanded thyroid clonotypes exceeding 0.001.

The sequencing sample was made of peripheral blood or thyroid tissue (not recorded which). The receptor's source is a woman aged 18-35 years with Graves' hyperthyroidism. This rearrangement joins TRBV4-1 to TRBJ2-7; 8 bases map to TRBD2. CDR3 nucleotide sequence: TGCGCCAGCAGCCGGCCTGGGACTAGTAAAGACTACGAGCAGTACTTC. Residues: CASSRPGTSKDYEQYF.